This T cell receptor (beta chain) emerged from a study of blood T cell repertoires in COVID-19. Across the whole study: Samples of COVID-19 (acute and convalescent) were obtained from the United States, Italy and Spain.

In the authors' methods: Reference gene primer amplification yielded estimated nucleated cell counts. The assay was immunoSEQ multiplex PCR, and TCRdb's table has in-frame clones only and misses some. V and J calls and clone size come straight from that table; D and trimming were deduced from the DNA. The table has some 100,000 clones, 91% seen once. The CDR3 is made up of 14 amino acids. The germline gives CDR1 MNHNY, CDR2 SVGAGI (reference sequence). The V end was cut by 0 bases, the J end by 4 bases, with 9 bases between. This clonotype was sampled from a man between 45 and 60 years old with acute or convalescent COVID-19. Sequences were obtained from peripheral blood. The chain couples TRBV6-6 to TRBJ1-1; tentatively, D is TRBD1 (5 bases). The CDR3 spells CASSYSRGGTEAFF. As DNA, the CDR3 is TGTGCCAGCAGTTACTCGCGGGGCGGCACTGAAGCTTTCTTT.